The subject of this entry is one T cell receptor beta chain. What it binds is unknown. The entry originates in a study of early T cells in non-severe SARS-CoV-2 infection. The wider study: It was bulk RNA from unsorted whole blood that was sequenced, and the chains were unpaired. Study-level points and caveats: Lookups in VDJdb leaned toward anti-spike CD8 responses and missed private and CD4 specificities.

Unique molecular identifiers (one per individual cDNA molecule) were attached. TCRdb re-called the 5' RACE reads through MiXCR, storing one row per CDR3 protein. The sample lists 55,000 to 70,000 distinct CDR3 sequences; about 11% were seen once. The source is an adult who was a healthcare worker with PCR-confirmed SARS-CoV-2 infection or an uninfected control (not recorded which). Input material: whole blood.

DNA for the CDR3: TGTGCCAGCAGTCAAGGACTGTCCTCTGGAAACACCATATATTTT. Protein: CASSQGLSSGNTIYF. V usage is TRBV12-3 or TRBV12-4 and J usage is TRBJ1-3, with D uncertain. V was pared by 5 bases and J by 0 bases, with 11 bases between. CDR3 length: 15 residues.